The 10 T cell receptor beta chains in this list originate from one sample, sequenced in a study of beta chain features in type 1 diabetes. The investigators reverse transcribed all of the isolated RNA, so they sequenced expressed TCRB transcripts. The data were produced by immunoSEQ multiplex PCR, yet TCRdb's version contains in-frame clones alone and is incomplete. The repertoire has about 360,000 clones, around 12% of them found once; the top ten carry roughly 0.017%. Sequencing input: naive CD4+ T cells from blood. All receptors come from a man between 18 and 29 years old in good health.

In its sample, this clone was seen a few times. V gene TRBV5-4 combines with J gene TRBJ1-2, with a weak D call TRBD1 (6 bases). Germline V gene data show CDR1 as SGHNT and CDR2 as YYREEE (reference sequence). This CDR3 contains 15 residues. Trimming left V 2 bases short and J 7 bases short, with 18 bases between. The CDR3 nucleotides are TGTGCCAGCAGCTTTACTACAGGGAGGGGAGTTGGCTACACCTTC. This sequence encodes CASSFTTGRGVGYTF. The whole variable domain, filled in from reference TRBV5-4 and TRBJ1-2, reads ETGVTQSPTHLIKTRGQQVTLRCSSQSGHNTVSWYQQALGQGPQFIFQYYREEENGRGNFPPRFSGLQFPNYSSELNVNALELDDSALYLCASSFTTGRGVGYTFGSGTRLTVV.

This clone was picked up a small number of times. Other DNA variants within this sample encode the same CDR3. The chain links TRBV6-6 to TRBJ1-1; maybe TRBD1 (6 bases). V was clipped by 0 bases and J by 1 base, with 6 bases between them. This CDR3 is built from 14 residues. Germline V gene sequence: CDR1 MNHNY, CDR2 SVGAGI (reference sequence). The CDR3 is CASSYSQGNTEAFF. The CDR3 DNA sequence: TGTGCCAGCAGTTACTCACAGGGGAACACTGAAGCTTTCTTT.

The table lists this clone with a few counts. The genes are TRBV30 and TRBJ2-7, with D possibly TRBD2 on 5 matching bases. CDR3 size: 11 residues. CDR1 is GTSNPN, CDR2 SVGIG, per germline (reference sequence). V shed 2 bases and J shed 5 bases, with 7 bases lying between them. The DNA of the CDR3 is TGTGCCTGGAGTTGGGGAGACGAGCAGTACTTC. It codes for CAWSWGDEQYF.

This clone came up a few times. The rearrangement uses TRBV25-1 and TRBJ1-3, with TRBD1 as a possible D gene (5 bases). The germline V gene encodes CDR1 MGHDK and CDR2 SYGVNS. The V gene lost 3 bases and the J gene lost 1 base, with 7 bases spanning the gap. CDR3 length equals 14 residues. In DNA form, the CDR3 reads TGTGCCAGCAGTGATCCAGGGTCTGGAAACACCATATATTTT. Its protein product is CASSDPGSGNTIYF.

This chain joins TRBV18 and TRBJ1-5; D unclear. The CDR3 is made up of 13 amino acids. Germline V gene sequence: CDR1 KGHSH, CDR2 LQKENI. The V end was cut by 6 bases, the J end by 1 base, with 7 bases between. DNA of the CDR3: TGTGCCAGCTCGTCAGGAAGCAATCAGCCCCAGCATTTT. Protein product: CASSSGSNQPQHF.

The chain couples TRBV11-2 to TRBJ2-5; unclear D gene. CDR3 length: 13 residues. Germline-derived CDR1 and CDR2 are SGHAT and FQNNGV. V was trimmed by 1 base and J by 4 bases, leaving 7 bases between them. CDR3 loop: CASSLGTAETQYF. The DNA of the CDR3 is TGTGCCAGCAGCTTAGGTACAGCAGAGACCCAGTACTTC.

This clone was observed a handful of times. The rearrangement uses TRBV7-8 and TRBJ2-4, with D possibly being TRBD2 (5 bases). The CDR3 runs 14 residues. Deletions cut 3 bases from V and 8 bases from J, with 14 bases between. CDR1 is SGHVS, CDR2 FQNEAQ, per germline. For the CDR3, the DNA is TGTGCCAGCAGCTTGGGAACCGGGCGGGACATTCAGTACTTC. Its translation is CASSLGTGRDIQYF.

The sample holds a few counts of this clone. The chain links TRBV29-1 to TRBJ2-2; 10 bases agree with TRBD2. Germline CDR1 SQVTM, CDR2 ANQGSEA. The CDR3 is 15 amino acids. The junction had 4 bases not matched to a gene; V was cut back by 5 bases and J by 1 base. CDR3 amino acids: CSVSRTSGNTGELFF. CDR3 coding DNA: TGCAGCGTTTCCCGGACTAGCGGGAACACCGGGGAGCTGTTTTTT.

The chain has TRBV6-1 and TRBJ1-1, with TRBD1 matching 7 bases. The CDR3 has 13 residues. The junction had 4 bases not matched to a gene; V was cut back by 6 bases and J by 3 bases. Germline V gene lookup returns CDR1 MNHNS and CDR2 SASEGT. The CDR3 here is CASSHDRDTEAFF. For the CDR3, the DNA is TGTGCCAGCAGCCACGACAGGGACACTGAAGCTTTCTTT.

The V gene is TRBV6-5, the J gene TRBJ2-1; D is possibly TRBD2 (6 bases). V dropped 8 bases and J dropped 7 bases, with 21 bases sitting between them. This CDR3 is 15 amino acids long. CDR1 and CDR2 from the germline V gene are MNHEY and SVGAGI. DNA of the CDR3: TGTGCCAGCGGAATTAGCGGTCCAACGGGAAATGAGCAGTTCTTC. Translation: CASGISGPTGNEQFF.